Shown below are 10 T cell receptor beta chains from a single sample sequenced in a study of T-cell reconstitution after alpha-beta-depleted transplantation in children. This sample's TCRbeta library carried unique molecular identifier barcodes. TCRdb re-called the PCR reads with MiXCR, one entry per CDR3 protein. The sample has roughly 420,000 distinct CDR3 sequences; roughly 16% are singletons. The sequencing here drew on PBMCs, mostly from graft donor cells, taken 360 days after TCRalphabeta/CD19-depleted stem cell transplant. The receptors come from a boy under three years old who had a stem cell transplant for Wiskott-Aldrich syndrome, so the T cells may come from the graft donor.

This clonotype showed up just a few times. This chain links TRBV24-1 with TRBJ2-3; 8 bases match TRBD2. The CDR3 runs to 16 residues. V lost 1 base, J lost 3 bases, and 5 bases stayed unmatched. Per the germline V gene, CDR1 is KGHDR and CDR2 is SFDVKD. The DNA of the CDR3 is TGTGCCACCAGTGATTTAGCGGGGGTGTCGACAGATACGCAGTATTTT. Amino acid sequence: CATSDLAGVSTDTQYF.

This clonotype has only a few counts. The J gene is TRBJ1-1, the V gene TRBV10-2, with no clear D. This CDR3 has 11 residues. Germline CDR1 reads WSHSY; CDR2 reads SAAADI. V was cut by 6 bases and J by 4 bases, with 6 bases left in between. CDR3 sequence (DNA): TGCGCCAGCAGGAAAAGCACTGAAGCTTTCTTT. It yields the protein CASRKSTEAFF.

There are a few counts of this clonotype. J is TRBJ1-4 and V is TRBV4-3; perhaps TRBD1 as D (5 bases). V lost 0 bases, J lost 8 bases, and 10 bases lay in between. The CDR3 runs to 14 residues. Germline V gene sequence: CDR1 LGHNA, CDR2 YSLEER. The CDR3, as DNA: TGCGCCAGCAGCCAAGATGCCAGGGCCGAAAAACTGTTTTTT. The encoded protein is CASSQDARAEKLFF.

In this sample, this clonotype turned up a few times. Compared with germline, one end of the junction differs, possibly owing to a read error. The chain has TRBV20-1 and TRBJ1-4; the D is unclear. This CDR3 contains 11 residues. Germline-derived CDR1 and CDR2 are DFQATT and SNEGSKA (reference sequence). This CDR3 is CSVRPGEKLFF. CDR3 DNA sequence: TGCAGTGTTAGACCTGGTGAAAAACTGTTTTTT.

For the CDR3, the DNA is TGTGCCAGCAGCCAGCTAGCGGGAGGCACGGGGCAGTACTTC. Protein sequence: CASSQLAGGTGQYF. The chain uses TRBV3-1 and TRBJ2-7; 11 positions agree with TRBD2. The CDR3 covers 14 residues. With 3 bases clipped from V and 9 bases from J, the junction kept 7 bases outside the gene matches. Germline lookup yields CDR1 LGHDT and CDR2 YNNKEL (reference sequence).

This rearrangement joins TRBV29-1 to TRBJ2-1, with D possibly matching TRBD1 (6 bases). The germline V and J ends were trimmed by 4 bases and 3 bases, with 13 bases remaining between them. The CDR3 is 14 residues long. Germline CDR1 SQVTM, CDR2 ANQGSEA. CDR3 residues: CSVGRTAIYNEQFF. The CDR3 coding sequence is TGCAGCGTTGGGCGGACAGCCATCTACAATGAGCAGTTCTTC.

There are a few counts of this clonotype. This chain links TRBV4-1 with TRBJ2-1; 10 nucleotides agree with TRBD2. The germline gives CDR1 MGHRA, CDR2 YSYEKL. The J segment lost 5 bases and the V segment lost 7 bases, leaving 8 bases of the junction unmatched. There are 15 residues in the CDR3. CDR3: CASKFLAGEDNEQFF. The CDR3 coding sequence is TGCGCCAGCAAATTCCTAGCGGGGGAGGACAATGAGCAGTTCTTC.

This clonotype showed up many times. This rearrangement joins TRBV10-3 to TRBJ2-1, with D possibly TRBD2 on 5 matching bases. Germline lookup yields CDR1 ENHRY and CDR2 SYGVKD. CDR3 size: 14 residues. V lost 4 bases, J lost 0 bases, and 7 bases lay in between. The CDR3, as DNA: TGTGCCATCAGTGGGAGGAACTCCTACAATGAGCAGTTCTTC. This sequence encodes CAISGRNSYNEQFF.

This clonotype occurred a few times. V gene TRBV2 combines with J gene TRBJ2-1; D may be TRBD1 (6 bases). Germline V gene data show CDR1 as SNHLY and CDR2 as FYNNEI. CDR3 length: 16 amino acids. The germline V and J ends were trimmed by 5 bases and 0 bases, with 14 bases remaining between them. This chain's CDR3 is CASSKIDRSSYNEQFF. Written as DNA, the CDR3 is TGTGCCAGCAGTAAAATCGACAGGAGCTCCTACAATGAGCAGTTCTTC.

Only a few counts were recorded for this clonotype. The rearrangement links TRBV11-2 to TRBJ2-5; 8 bases line up with TRBD2. J was trimmed by 1 base and V by 5 bases; bases with no gene match: 6. The CDR3 spans 15 residues. Germline V CDR1 and CDR2: SGHAT, FQNNGV. The CDR3 protein is CASSPGGTSQETQYF. The DNA for the CDR3 is TGTGCCAGCAGCCCTGGCGGGACTAGCCAAGAGACCCAGTACTTC. Variable domain in full (rest from reference TRBV11-2 and TRBJ2-5): EAGVAQSPRYKIIEKRQSVAFWCNPISGHATLYWYQQILGQGPKLLIQFQNNGVVDDSQLPKDRFSAERLKGVDSTLKIQPAKLEDSAVYLCASSPGGTSQETQYFGPGTRLLVL.